This T cell receptor beta chain derives from a study of Ad26.COV2.S vaccination and SARS-CoV-2 variants (dated by TCRdb to the early 2020s). For the wider study: Donors in the vaccine arm were drawn from COV1001, a phase I-IIa trial of Ad26.COV2.S in healthy adults that was multicentre, randomized, double-blind and placebo-controlled. Ad26.COV2.S was given intramuscularly at 5x10^10 or 1x10^11 viral particles, as a single shot or as two shots 56 days apart. Sequencing of the TCRbeta repertoire served to evaluate the specificity and breadth of SARS-CoV-2-reactive T cell receptors following Ad26.COV2.S vaccination. A total of approximately 30 samples were included in the TCR-sequenced set, comprising 19 Ad26.COV2.S vaccine recipients, 5 placebo recipients and 8 SARS-CoV-2 convalescent individuals. Trial participants were randomized into five groups of five: low-dose or high-dose Ad26.COV2.S given once or twice, or placebo on both occasions. Blinding of investigators to trial group allocation was maintained during experiments and outcome assessment. Results the study describes overall, beyond this receptor: Vaccine and placebo recipients had comparable non-spike TCR breadth, which fits with the vaccine containing only spike. The authors noted that total T cell responses may have been underestimated by the TCR breadth and depth analyses. The study was not powered for comparison of responses between vaccine doses or regimens. Higher spike-specific TCR breadth was observed in Ad26.COV2.S recipients than in placebo recipients (P = 0.0014). Substantial breadth of spike-specific CD8+ and CD4+ T cell responses was reported after vaccination.

The immunoSEQ Assay was used to sequence TCRbeta CDR3 regions. After extraction, genomic DNA underwent amplification by bias-controlled multiplex PCR, followed by high-throughput sequencing. From the authors' description of their analysis: To quantify the absolute abundance of each unique TCRbeta CDR3 region, sequences were collapsed and filtered. T cell fraction was estimated by normalizing TCRbeta template counts to usable DNA, which was measured by amplifying reference genes present in all nucleated cells. Repertoire TCRs were annotated as SARS-CoV-2-specific by exact matching of V gene, CDR3 amino acid sequence and J gene to a known reactive TCR set. The reference SARS-CoV-2 TCR set was derived from MIRA and filtered for enrichment in COVID-19-positive ImmuneCODE repertoires, a step that removed public or cross-reactive TCRs. Using the MIRA antigens, annotated TCRs were further analysed by specific ORF or by position within an ORF. Breadth was defined as the number of annotated unique rearrangements divided by the total number of unique productive rearrangements, and depth was defined as the summed frequency of the annotated unique rearrangements. Two-sided Wilcoxon rank-sum tests were used to compare TCR breadth between groups. The clones in this table, taken by TCRdb from immuneACCESS, are in-frame only. Not every clone is retained; where verified, under half of the shortfall comes from an unresolved V gene, and the cause of the rest is unknown. That table supplies the V and J calls and clone size; D and trimming were determined from the DNA. This sample comprises around 300,000 clones, around 89% of them detected only once. Around 5.8% of the sample belongs to the ten largest clones.

In light of the paper, this sample's treatment or condition label describes: roughly 18 received Ad26.COV2.S at low or high dose, single or two shots; several received placebo; per-sample allocation not given. For vaccine and placebo recipients, repertoires were sequenced using samples collected on day 63 after the first injection. Cohort 1b enrolled some 25 adults aged 18-55 years at a single site in Boston, USA, between 29 July and 7 August 2020. As a vaccine, Ad26.COV2.S was a replication-incompetent adenovirus type 26 vector that expressed a prefusion-stabilized SARS-CoV-2 spike protein derived from the original Wuhan strain. Comments on this clone: Its antigen specificity is not known. Nothing much larger sits one base from this clone, and base qualities are not available.

From cysteine to phenylalanine, the CDR3 is 12 amino acids long. The only DNA kept is the CDR3, 36 bases in frame from the first base. Per the germline V gene (reference sequence), SEHNR is the CDR1 and FQNEAQ is the CDR2. V gives up 5 bases and J gives up 9 bases, and the segment between their germline ends measures 12 bases. The chain is encoded by TRBV7-9 joined to TRBJ2-3, with the D gene call left open. This TCR was recovered from a person between 18 and 65 years old who received the Ad26.COV2.S COVID-19 vaccine or a placebo. Sequencing was performed on peripheral blood, taken in a trial of Ad26.COV2.S vaccine versus placebo. The CDR3 region reads CASSPTHGTQYF. Read as DNA, the sequence is TGTGCCAGCAGCCCAACGCACGGCACGCAGTATTTT.